These 18 T cell receptor beta chains came from one sample sequenced in a study of graft-versus-host responses after intestinal transplantation. Libraries were prepared by immunoSEQ multiplex PCR; TCRdb keeps only in-frame clonotypes and omits some of them. The sample holds under 20,000 clones, approximately 86% seen once. Sequenced here: bone marrow, sampled approximately 120 days after transplant. The receptors derive from a human patient who received an intestinal transplant, so some T cells may come from the graft donor.

The chain recombines TRBV19 with TRBJ1-1; D perhaps matches TRBD1 (5 bases). From germline, CDR1 is LNHDA and CDR2 SQIVND (reference sequence). V lost 7 bases to trimming and J lost 9 bases, with 15 bases between them. This CDR3 region has 12 residues. In DNA form, the CDR3 reads TGTGCCAGTACCCAAGGGGCAGTAAAAGCTTTCTTT. The encoded protein is CASTQGAVKAFF.

As for this clone: An end of the junction differs from the germline gene, which may be a read error. J is TRBJ2-1 and V is TRBV7-7, with 7 bases lining up with TRBD1. This CDR3 has 13 residues. Germline assignment: CDR1 SSHAT and CDR2 FNYEAQ (reference sequence). The chain's CDR3 is CASSARQGDEQFF. Written as DNA, the CDR3 is TGTGCTAGCAGCGCAAGACAGGGTGACGAGCAGTTCTTC. Filled out from reference TRBV7-7 and TRBJ2-1, the complete variable domain reads GAGVSQSPRYKVTKRGQDVTLRCDPISSHATLYWYQQALGQGPEFLTYFNYEAQPDKSGLPSDRFSAERPEGSISTLTIQRTEQRDSAMYRCASSARQGDEQFFGPGTRLTVL.

The count of this clone is one. The chain is built from TRBV30 and TRBJ1-1; D might be TRBD1 (5 bases). This CDR3 spans 12 amino acids. With 7 bases removed from V and 2 bases from J, the gap between germline ends came to 11 bases. CDR1 is GTSNPN, CDR2 SVGIG, per germline (reference sequence). The CDR3 is CAFQGLNTEAFF. For the CDR3, the DNA is TGTGCCTTCCAGGGACTCAACACTGAAGCTTTCTTT.

The chain employs TRBV6-5 and TRBJ1-1; D gene uncertain. The CDR3 sequence is 15 residues long. Deletions cut 6 bases from V and 1 base from J, with 15 bases between. From germline, CDR1 is MNHEY and CDR2 SVGAGI. CDR3 nucleotide sequence: TGTGCCAGCAGCCACACTCCCGGCCCGAACACTGAAGCTTTCTTT. Translating it yields CASSHTPGPNTEAFF.

This clone was recorded only once. The chain joins TRBV2 to TRBJ1-2, with D uncertain. Germline CDR1 SNHLY, CDR2 FYNNEI. The ends were cut back, 2 bases at V and 6 bases at J, with 13 bases in the middle. There are 14 residues in the CDR3. In DNA, the CDR3 is TGTGCCAGCAGTGAATGGAACCAGGAGAATGGCTACACCTTC. Translation gives CASSEWNQENGYTF.

This clone is classed as medium-sized. CDR3 region: CASSGHYEQYF. The CDR3 coding sequence is TGCGCCAGCAGCGGACATTACGAGCAGTACTTC. The gene calls are TRBV5-1 and TRBJ2-7; D may be TRBD1 (5 bases). V lost 4 bases and J lost 4, with 6 bases in between. Germline CDR1 is SGHRS and CDR2 is YFSETQ. The CDR3 has 11 amino acids.

This clone was found once. J is TRBJ2-1 and V is TRBV29-1; TRBD2 might be the D (6 bases). V was cut by 3 bases and J by 10 bases, with 16 bases left in between. The CDR3 is 13 residues long. Germline V CDR1 and CDR2: SQVTM, ANQGSEA. The CDR3 DNA is TGCAGCGTTGATCGTATGGGGGGAAGGGAGCAGTTCTTC. It yields the protein CSVDRMGGREQFF.

This chain connects TRBV7-9 to TRBJ1-4; D call uncertain. The V end lost 5 bases, the J end lost 7 bases, and 23 bases lay between the germline ends. Germline values: CDR1 SEHNR, CDR2 FQNEAQ (reference sequence). This CDR3 has 17 residues. The CDR3 loop is CASSISWGEGSLEKLFF. The CDR3 DNA is TGTGCCAGCAGCATCTCCTGGGGTGAAGGATCCCTTGAAAAACTGTTTTTT.

V and J are TRBV7-6 and TRBJ1-5; D gene uncertain. V was trimmed by 1 base and J by 3 bases, leaving 7 bases between them. In germline, CDR1 is SGHVS, CDR2 FNYEAQ. There are 14 residues in the CDR3. CDR3 coding DNA: TGTGCCAGCAGCTTAGAACCCTACAATCAGCCCCAGCATTTT. It yields the protein CASSLEPYNQPQHF.

V is TRBV6-5 and J is TRBJ1-1, with D perhaps TRBD1 (5 bases). The germline V gene has CDR1 MNHEY and CDR2 SVGAGI. Trimming removed 7 bases from V and 0 bases from J, with 12 bases in between. This CDR3 has 14 amino acids. The CDR3 nucleotides are TGTGCCAGCACCCCAGGGTCGATGAACACTGAAGCTTTCTTT. This translates into CASTPGSMNTEAFF.

The chain combines TRBV11-2 with TRBJ2-7; the D gene is possibly TRBD2 (6 bases). The CDR3 is 11 amino acids. CDR1 and CDR2 (germline): SGHAT, FQNNGV. Trimming removed 5 bases at V and 11 bases at J, with 13 bases between. Here the CDR3 DNA reads TGTGCCAGCAGCCTAGCCCGGGAGAAGTACTTC. Protein: CASSLAREKYF.

The genes are TRBV16 and TRBJ2-1; D ambiguous. The CDR3 covers 17 residues. Germline-derived CDR1 and CDR2 are KGHSY and FQNENV. Trimming took 0 bases from V and 0 from J, leaving 12 bases between them. CDR3: CASSQSFGSGSYNEQFF. The CDR3 DNA reads TGTGCCAGCAGCCAATCTTTCGGTTCAGGCTCCTACAATGAGCAGTTCTTC. Full variable domain (rest looked up from reference TRBV16 and TRBJ2-1): GEEVAQTPKHLVRGEGQKAKLYCAPIKGHSYVFWYQQVLKNEFKFLISFQNENVFDETGMPKERFSAKCLPNSPCSLEIQATKLEDSAVYFCASSQSFGSGSYNEQFFGPGTRLTVL.

The rearrangement joins TRBV5-1 to TRBJ2-3, with D unresolved. The CDR3 spans 15 residues. Deletions cut 0 bases from V and 6 bases from J, with 14 bases between. Per the germline V gene, CDR1 is SGHRS and CDR2 is YFSETQ. In nucleotides, the CDR3 is TGCGCCAGCAGCTTGGCCGCAGACTTGGGTGATACGCAGTATTTT. Protein sequence: CASSLAADLGDTQYF. Full variable domain (outside the CDR3, taken from reference TRBV5-1 and TRBJ2-3): KAGVTQTPRYLIKTRGQQVTLSCSPISGHRSVSWYQQTPGQGLQFLFEYFSETQRNKGNFPGRFSGRQFSNSRSEMNVSTLELGDSALYLCASSLAADLGDTQYFGPGTRLTVL.

The V call is TRBV27, the J call TRBJ2-7; 12 nucleotides align to TRBD2. Germline V gene lookup returns CDR1 MNHEY and CDR2 SMNVEV (reference sequence). This CDR3 is 15 amino acids long. Trimming removed 3 bases from V and 3 bases from J; junction bases left unmatched: 3. DNA of the CDR3: TGTGCCAGCAGTTTCGGACTAGCGGGGATCTACGAGCAGTACTTC. This gives the protein CASSFGLAGIYEQYF.

The chain combines TRBV30 with TRBJ2-7; 8 nucleotides agree with TRBD2. Per germline, CDR1 GTSNPN and CDR2 SVGIG (reference sequence). The length of the CDR3 is 13 residues. J was trimmed by 3 bases and V by 6 bases; bases with no gene match: 7. The DNA of the CDR3 is TGTGCCTGCCGCGTCACTAGCGGCTACGAGCAGTACTTC. This encodes CACRVTSGYEQYF.

This sequence joins TRBV4-1 and TRBJ2-5, with a possible D match to TRBD2 (7 bases). Germline assignment: CDR1 MGHRA and CDR2 YSYEKL. The CDR3 is 14 amino acids. Deletions cut 4 bases from V and 5 bases from J, with 14 bases between. CDR3 nucleotide sequence: TGCGCCAGCAGCCCGATGGGGGGGCCTGAGACCCAGTACTTC. Protein product: CASSPMGGPETQYF.

The V and J genes are TRBV28 and TRBJ1-3; 7 positions match TRBD1. The CDR3 consists of 18 residues. The V segment lost 7 bases and the J segment 0 bases; nucleotides outside the gene matches: 15. Germline loops: CDR1 MDHEN, CDR2 SYDVKM. CDR3 in DNA: TGTGCCAGCACCCTAGGAAACTGGGGGACAGTCTCTGGAAACACCATATATTTT. Protein sequence: CASTLGNWGTVSGNTIYF.

This chain uses TRBV28 with TRBJ1-1; D uncertain. The V and J ends lost 8 bases and 1 base respectively, with 2 bases between them. The CDR3 spans 10 residues. Germline values: CDR1 MDHEN, CDR2 SYDVKM. The CDR3 DNA reads TGTGCCAGCGGGAACACTGAAGCTTTCTTT. As protein: CASGNTEAFF.